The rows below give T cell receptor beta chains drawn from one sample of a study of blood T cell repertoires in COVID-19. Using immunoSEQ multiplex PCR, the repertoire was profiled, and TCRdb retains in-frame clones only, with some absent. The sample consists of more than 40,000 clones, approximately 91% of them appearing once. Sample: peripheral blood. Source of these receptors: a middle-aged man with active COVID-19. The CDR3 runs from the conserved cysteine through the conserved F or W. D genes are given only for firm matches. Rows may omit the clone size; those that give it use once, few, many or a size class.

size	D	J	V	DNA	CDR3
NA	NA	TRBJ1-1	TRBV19	TGTGCCAGTAGTATAGGTCGTTATGAAGCTTTCTTT	CASSIGRYEAFF
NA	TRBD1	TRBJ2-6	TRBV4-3	TGCGCCAGCAGCCACAGACAGGGATCTAACTCTGGGGCCAACGTCCTGACTTTC	CASSHRQGSNSGANVLTF
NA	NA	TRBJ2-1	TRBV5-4	TGTGCCAGCAGCTTGATGGACTCCACCGCTTACAATGAACAGTTCTTC	CASSLMDSTAYNEQFF
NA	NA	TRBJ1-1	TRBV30	TGTGCCTGGAGCGGTGTCCTTCACAGGGAAGCTTTCTTT	CAWSGVLHREAFF
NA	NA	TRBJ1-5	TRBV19	TGTGCCAGTATCCGCTCCCGAACGGGAAATCAGCCCCAGCATTTT	CASIRSRTGNQPQHF
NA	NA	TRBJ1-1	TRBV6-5	TGTGCCAGCAGTTATGGGGGAGGATTAGACGGCACTGAAGCTTTCTTT	CASSYGGGLDGTEAFF
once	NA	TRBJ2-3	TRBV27	TGTGCCAGCAGTCTACAAAGGGGAGGCGCAGATACGCAGTATTTT	CASSLQRGGADTQYF
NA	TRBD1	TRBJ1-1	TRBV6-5	TGTGCCAGCAGAGGGACAGCGAACACTGAAGCTTTCTTT	CASRGTANTEAFF
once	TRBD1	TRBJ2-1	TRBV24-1	TGTGCCACCAGTGATTCCGGGACAGGACGGTACAATGAGCAGTTCTTC	CATSDSGTGRYNEQFF
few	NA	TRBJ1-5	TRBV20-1	TGCAGTGCTAGTGTTACGGGAGGCCAGCCCCAGCATTTT	CSASVTGGQPQHF
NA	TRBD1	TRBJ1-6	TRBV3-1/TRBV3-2	TGTGCCAGCAGCCTTCGACAGGGGGGAAGATCACCCCTCCACTTT	CASSLRQGGRSPLHF
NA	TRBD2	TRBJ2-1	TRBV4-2	TGTGCCAGCAGCCTCGGGCGGGAGAGGAATGAGCAGTTCTTC	CASSLGRERNEQFF
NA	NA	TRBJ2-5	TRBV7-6	TGTGCCAGCAGCCCCGTTGAAGAGACCCAGTACTTC	CASSPVEETQYF
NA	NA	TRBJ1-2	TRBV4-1	TGCGCCAGCAGCCAAGGGGGCCCGATGAGTTACACCTTC	CASSQGGPMSYTF
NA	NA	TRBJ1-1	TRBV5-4	TGTGCCAGCATCTCCCGGCGGGCTTTCTTT	CASISRRAFF
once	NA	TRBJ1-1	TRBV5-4	TGTGCCAGCAGCTTGAAAGCAGGGCTAGGGGGAACTGAAGCTTTCTTT	CASSLKAGLGGTEAFF
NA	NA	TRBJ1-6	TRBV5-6	TGTGCCAGCAGCCCAGGTCTGTCTGGCTCACCCCTCCACTTT	CASSPGLSGSPLHF
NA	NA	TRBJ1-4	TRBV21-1	TGTGCCAGCAGCAATTTGACGGGTGAAAATGAAAAACTGTTTTTT	CASSNLTGENEKLFF
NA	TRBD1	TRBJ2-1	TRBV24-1	TGTGCCACCAGTGGGACAGGGATCCCAAATGAGCAGTTCTTC	CATSGTGIPNEQFF
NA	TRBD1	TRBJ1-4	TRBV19	TGTGCCAGCACGGGACAGGGCGGAACTAATGAAAAACTGTTTTTT	CASTGQGGTNEKLFF
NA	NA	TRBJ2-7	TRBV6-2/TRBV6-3	TGTGCCAGCAGTTACCAGACAGAACCCTACGAGCAGTACTTC	CASSYQTEPYEQYF
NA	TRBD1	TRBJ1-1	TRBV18	TGTGCCAGCTCGTCGGGACAGGGAGGAACTGAAGCTTTCTTT	CASSSGQGGTEAFF
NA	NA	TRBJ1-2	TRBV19	TGTGCCAGTAGTACAGGGTTCGTCTTTTATGGCTACACCTTC	CASSTGFVFYGYTF
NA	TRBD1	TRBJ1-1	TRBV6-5	TGTGCCAGCAGGCCGACAGGGGGCACTGAAGCTTTCTTT	CASRPTGGTEAFF
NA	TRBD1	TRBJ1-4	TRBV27	TGTGCCAGCAGTTTAAAATCCTACAGGGGAGCGCAGGCAACTAATGAAAAACTGTTTTTT	CASSLKSYRGAQATNEKLFF
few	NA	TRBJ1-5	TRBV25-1	TGTGCCAGCAGACAGGGAACAAATCAGCCCCAGCATTTT	CASRQGTNQPQHF
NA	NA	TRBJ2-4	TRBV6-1	TGTGCCAGCAGTGATTTCGGACTTAAAAACATTCAGTACTTC	CASSDFGLKNIQYF
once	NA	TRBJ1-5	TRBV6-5	TGTGCCAGCAATAGGACACCGCGGCAGCCCCAGCATTTT	CASNRTPRQPQHF
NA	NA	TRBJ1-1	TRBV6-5	TGTGCCAGCTCCAGGGTGAACACTGAAGCTTTCTTT	CASSRVNTEAFF
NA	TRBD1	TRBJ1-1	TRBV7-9	TGTGCCAGCAGCTTAGTTGGGACAGCAGAAGCTTTCTTT	CASSLVGTAEAFF
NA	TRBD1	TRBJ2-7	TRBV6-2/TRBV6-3	TGTGCCAGCAGTCGGGACAGTCTGGGGGAGCAGTACTTC	CASSRDSLGEQYF
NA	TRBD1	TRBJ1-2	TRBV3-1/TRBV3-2	TGTGCCAGCAGGCGGGACAGAGACTACACCTTC	CASRRDRDYTF
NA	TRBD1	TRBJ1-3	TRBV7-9	TGTGCCAGCAGCTCCAGCGGGACAGGGCAGCTATATTTT	CASSSSGTGQLYF
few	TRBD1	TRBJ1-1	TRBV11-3	TGTGCCAGCGGGGGCGAGGGACAGGGGGCGGGCGCTGAAGCTTTCTTT	CASGGEGQGAGAEAFF
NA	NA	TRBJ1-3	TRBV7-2	TGTGCCAGCAGCTTAGGAGGGCGTTCTGGAAACACCATATATTTT	CASSLGGRSGNTIYF
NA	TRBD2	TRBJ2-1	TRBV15	TGTGCCACCAGCCTTGGGACTAGCGCATACAATGAGCAGTTCTTC	CATSLGTSAYNEQFF
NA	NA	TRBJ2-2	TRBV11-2	TGTGCCAGCAGCGATCGACGGGTTGGCACCGGGGAGCTGTTTTTT	CASSDRRVGTGELFF